This TCR beta chain came from a study of a mutant IDH1 vaccine in newly diagnosed glioma. About the research overall: First vaccine doses came 4-6 weeks after radiotherapy alone, or with temozolomide cycles.

Sequencing was performed with immunoSEQ multiplex PCR; in TCRdb, only in-frame clones are kept and a portion is missing. This sample yields 40,000 to 50,000 clones, of which 80% to 90% are seen a single time; around 1.7% belongs to the top ten. With regard to this clone: Its target is not known.

CDR3 length: 14 amino acids. Germline V gene lookup returns CDR1 LNHDA and CDR2 SQIVND (reference sequence). Trimming removed 5 bases at V and 5 bases at J, with 16 bases between. Documented time point: week 5, during vaccination. The investigators gave 300 ug of mutant IDH1 20-mer peptide in each vaccine dose, together with topical imiquimod. The sequence was obtained from a man aged 35 to 55 with glioma. The sequences come from PBMCs, collected from a glioma patient whose treatment included an IDH1 peptide vaccine. This chain uses TRBV19 with TRBJ2-7; D is possibly TRBD1 (5 bases). For the CDR3, the DNA is TGTGCCAGTAGTTGGGCAGGGATCTTGAACGAGCAGTACTTC. This gives the protein CASSWAGILNEQYF.